Shown below are 18 T cell receptor beta chains from a single sample sequenced in a study of cytomegalovirus exposure and HLA in healthy donors. PCR employed 60 Vbeta and 13 Jbeta primers. Using immunoSEQ multiplex PCR, the repertoire was profiled, and TCRdb retains in-frame clones only, with some absent. The table has around 88,000 clones, around 77% seen once. Sequenced input: PBMCs. These receptor sequences come from a man aged 50 or older in good health and CMV-seropositive.

In regard to this clone: Distinct nucleotide sequences in the sample also encode this CDR3. This chain links TRBV30 with TRBJ1-2; D remains unclear. Germline CDR1 is GTSNPN and CDR2 is SVGIG (reference sequence). CDR3 length equals 11 residues. V gave up 0 bases and J gave up 8 bases, with 7 bases separating them. CDR3 DNA: TGTGCCTGGAGTGTCGGCGGGGGCTACACCTTC. Encoded protein: CAWSVGGGYTF.

This chain connects TRBV7-3 to TRBJ2-3; D gene ambiguous. The CDR3 loop spans 14 amino acids. V lost 1 base to trimming and J lost 6 bases, with 11 bases between them. Germline values: CDR1 SGHTA, CDR2 FQGTGA. CDR3: CASSLMPSSDTQYF. The DNA for the CDR3 is TGTGCCAGCAGCTTAATGCCCAGTTCGGATACGCAGTATTTT.

The chain links TRBV11-3 to TRBJ2-2; D is uncertain. Trimming stripped 4 bases from V and 5 bases from J, with 11 bases between. The CDR3 totals 14 residues. Germline V gene lookup returns CDR1 SGHNT and CDR2 YENEEA. The CDR3 bases are TGTGCCAGCAGCTCCCTGACGGAGACCGGGGAGCTGTTTTTT. As protein: CASSSLTETGELFF.

The chain combines TRBV9 with TRBJ1-5; D is unclear. With 7 bases removed from V and 7 bases from J, the gap between germline ends came to 15 bases. Germline CDR1 reads SGDLS; CDR2 reads YYNGEE. This CDR3 has 13 amino acids. CDR3 amino acids: CASARRGDQPQHF. Written as DNA, the CDR3 is TGTGCCAGCGCACGACGGGGTGACCAGCCCCAGCATTTT.

This clone was observed a handful of times. The chain joins TRBV6-5 to TRBJ2-3; tentative D call: TRBD2 (5 bases). The germline CDR1 and CDR2 sequences are MNHEY and SVGAGI. The CDR3 is 15 amino acids. Trimming removed 5 bases at V and 4 bases at J, with 16 bases between. The CDR3 loop reads CASSRSGISPDTQYF. CDR3 nucleotide sequence: TGTGCCAGCAGTCGCTCCGGGATCAGTCCAGATACGCAGTATTTT.

This clone was detected only a few times. The rearrangement joins TRBV11-3 to TRBJ2-7, with D perhaps TRBD2 (6 bases). V was clipped by 4 bases and J by 7 bases, with 23 bases between them. The CDR3 is 16 amino acids. From germline, CDR1 is SGHNT and CDR2 YENEEA. The DNA for the CDR3 is TGTGCCAGCAGCTCAGCTATAACCACGGGCGGGGAGGAGCAGTACTTC. Translation gives CASSSAITTGGEEQYF.

The J gene is TRBJ1-1, the V gene TRBV5-1; 7 nucleotides line up with TRBD1. The CDR3 covers 15 residues. The V segment lost 0 bases and the J segment 5 bases; nucleotides outside the gene matches: 7. Germline V CDR1 and CDR2: SGHRS, YFSETQ. In DNA, the CDR3 is TGCGCCAGCAGCTTGGAATCCCAGGGGGTAACTGAAGCTTTCTTT. Translation gives CASSLESQGVTEAFF.

This sequence joins TRBV20-1 and TRBJ2-3, with D uncertain. Germline-derived CDR1 and CDR2 are DFQATT and SNEGSKA (reference sequence). Trimming left V 5 bases short and J 5 bases short, with 8 bases between. The CDR3 runs 11 residues. CDR3 sequence: CSASPGDTQYF. In nucleotides, the CDR3 is TGCAGTGCTTCGCCGGGAGATACGCAGTATTTT.

This sequence joins TRBV5-1 and TRBJ2-1, with 7 bases lining up with TRBD1. Losses at the gene ends were 4 bases for V and 0 bases for J; bases not matched to a gene: 7. CDR1 SGHRS and CDR2 YFSETQ come from the germline V gene. CDR3 length: 16 residues. CDR3 DNA sequence: TGCGCCAGCAGCGACCCGGACAGGAGCTCCTACAATGAGCAGTTCTTC. Protein: CASSDPDRSSYNEQFF. Using reference TRBV5-1 and TRBJ2-1 for the parts outside the CDR3, the full variable domain is KAGVTQTPRYLIKTRGQQVTLSCSPISGHRSVSWYQQTPGQGLQFLFEYFSETQRNKGNFPGRFSGRQFSNSRSEMNVSTLELGDSALYLCASSDPDRSSYNEQFFGPGTRLTVL.

A single count supports this clone. The gene calls are TRBV7-2 and TRBJ2-5, with TRBD2 identical over 12 bases. The trim removed 0 bases at V and 2 bases at J, leaving 1 base unmatched. The CDR3 has 16 residues. Germline CDR1 reads SGHTA; CDR2 reads FQGNSA. CDR3 in DNA: TGTGCCAGCAGCTTAGCTGGACTAGCGGGGCAAGAGACCCAGTACTTC. The encoded protein is CASSLAGLAGQETQYF.

The chain carries TRBV9 and TRBJ2-3; 7 bases are a match to TRBD1. Germline trimming cut 0 bases from V and 1 base from J; bases unmatched to any gene: 5. This CDR3 is 16 amino acids long. Germline V gene lookup returns CDR1 SGDLS and CDR2 YYNGEE. The CDR3 DNA reads as TGTGCCAGCAGCGTAGAATTTGGACAGGGCACAGATACGCAGTATTTT. Its translation: CASSVEFGQGTDTQYF.

The chain has TRBV5-4 and TRBJ2-1; 7 nucleotides line up with TRBD1. The CDR3 has 16 residues. Germline lookup yields CDR1 SGHNT and CDR2 YYREEE (reference sequence). J was trimmed by 1 base and V by 4 bases; bases with no gene match: 8. CDR3 loop: CASSTPGTASYNEQFF. The CDR3 DNA follows: TGTGCCAGCAGCACCCCGGGGACAGCATCCTACAATGAGCAGTTCTTC.

V gene TRBV19 combines with J gene TRBJ1-2; no clear D gene. V lost 3 bases and J 8 bases, leaving 13 bases between the germline ends. The germline V gene has CDR1 LNHDA and CDR2 SQIVND (reference sequence). The CDR3 loop spans 13 amino acids. DNA for the CDR3: TGTGCCAGTAGTATGGACTGGGTCTGGGGCTACACCTTC. It codes for CASSMDWVWGYTF.

This clone is a singleton in its sample. The chain combines TRBV4-1 with TRBJ2-5; 15 bases fit TRBD2. Looked up from germline, CDR1 is MGHRA and CDR2 is YSYEKL. The CDR3 has 19 residues. V lost 0 bases and J lost 2; bases outside the gene matches: 7. The CDR3 DNA sequence: TGCGCCAGCAGCCAAGAAGGAGGACTAGCGGGGGGGCTTCAAGAGACCCAGTACTTC. Amino acids: CASSQEGGLAGGLQETQYF.

The CDR3 protein is CASSLDQGSTEAFF. In DNA form, the CDR3 reads TGTGCCAGCAGCTTAGATCAGGGGAGCACTGAAGCTTTCTTT. V is TRBV7-6 and J is TRBJ1-1; D is perhaps TRBD1 (6 bases). The CDR3 contains 14 residues. The V and J ends lost 1 base and 4 bases respectively, with 10 bases between them. The germline V gene has CDR1 SGHVS and CDR2 FNYEAQ.

The chain combines TRBV9 with TRBJ2-5, with D possibly matching TRBD2 (6 bases). This CDR3 region has 16 residues. V was shortened by 4 bases and J by 2 bases, with 18 bases between the two germline ends. Germline V lookup: CDR1 SGDLS, CDR2 YYNGEE. The CDR3 DNA reads TGTGCCAGCAGCACAACCCTGCGGGGCCTTCAAGAGACCCAGTACTTC. This codes for CASSTTLRGLQETQYF.

V and J are TRBV6-5 and TRBJ1-1; 7 bases align to TRBD1. The junction had 11 bases not matched to a gene; V was cut back by 5 bases and J by 11 bases. Germline V CDR1 and CDR2: MNHEY, SVGAGI. The length of the CDR3 is 13 residues. Here the CDR3 DNA reads TGTGCCAGCAGTCGACTGACAGGGACGGGGGCTTTCTTT. Amino acid sequence: CASSRLTGTGAFF.

This chain connects TRBV28 to TRBJ2-7, with a tentative D call TRBD1 (5 bases). This CDR3 comprises 14 residues. Germline V lookup: CDR1 MDHEN, CDR2 SYDVKM. V lost 9 bases and J 2 bases, leaving 17 bases between the germline ends. CDR3 sequence (DNA): TGTGCCAGTAACAGGAGACCCCTTGCCTACGAGCAGTACTTC. This encodes CASNRRPLAYEQYF.